Only a few counts were recorded for the clone carrying this TCR beta chain. Its specificity is not known. With 60 Vbeta and 13 Jbeta primers, the PCR was carried out. Libraries were prepared by immunoSEQ multiplex PCR; TCRdb keeps only in-frame clonotypes and omits some of them. The repertoire holds fewer than 200,000 clones, with over 75% as singletons. The data are from a study of cytomegalovirus exposure and HLA in healthy donors. Notes on the study in general: Common viral pathogens (according to a later analysis) appeared linked to several of the most significant clusters.

Healthy bone marrow donors made up the donors. Although they were nominally healthy when sampled, donors likely had unrecorded immune exposures. Trimming took off 2 bases at V and 1 base at J, with 14 bases between the two ends. CDR3 length: 16 amino acids. CDR1 and CDR2 from the germline V gene are MNHEY and SVGAGI. The receptor was isolated from a human donor in good health. This chain connects TRBV6-5 to TRBJ1-1, with D unclear. The sequenced material came from PBMCs. DNA of the CDR3: TGTGCCAGCAGTTACGGTTACGCAGAGGCGAACACTGAAGCTTTCTTT. It codes for CASSYGYAEANTEAFF.